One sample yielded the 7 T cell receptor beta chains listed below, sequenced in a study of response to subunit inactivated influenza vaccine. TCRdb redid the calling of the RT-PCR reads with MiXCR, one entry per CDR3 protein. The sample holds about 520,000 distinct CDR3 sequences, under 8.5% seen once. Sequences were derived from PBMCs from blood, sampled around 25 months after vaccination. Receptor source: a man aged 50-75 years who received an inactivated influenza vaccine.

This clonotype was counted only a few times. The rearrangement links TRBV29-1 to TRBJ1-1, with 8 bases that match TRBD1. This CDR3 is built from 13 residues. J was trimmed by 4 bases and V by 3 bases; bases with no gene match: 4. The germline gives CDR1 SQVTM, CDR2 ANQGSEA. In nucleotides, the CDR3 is TGCAGCGTTGACTATACAGGGGGCACTGAAGCTTTCTTT. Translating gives CSVDYTGGTEAFF. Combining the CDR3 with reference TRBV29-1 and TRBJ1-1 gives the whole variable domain SAVISQKPSRDICQRGTSLTIQCQVDSQVTMMFWYRQQPGQSLTLIATANQGSEATYESGFVIDKFPISRPNLTFSTLTVSNMSPEDSSIYLCSVDYTGGTEAFFGQGTRLTVV.

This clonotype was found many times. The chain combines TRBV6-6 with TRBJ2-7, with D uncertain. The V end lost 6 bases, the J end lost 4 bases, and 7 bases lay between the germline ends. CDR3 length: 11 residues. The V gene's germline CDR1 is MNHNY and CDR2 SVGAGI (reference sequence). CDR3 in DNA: TGTGCCAGCAGCTACCGTTACGAGCAGTACTTC. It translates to CASSYRYEQYF.

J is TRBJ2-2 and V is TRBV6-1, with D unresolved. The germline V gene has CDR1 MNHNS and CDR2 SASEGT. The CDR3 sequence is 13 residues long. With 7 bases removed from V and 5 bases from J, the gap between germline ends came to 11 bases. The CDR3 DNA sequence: TGTGCCAGCAACATAGGCTCGACCGGGGAGCTGTTTTTT. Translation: CASNIGSTGELFF.

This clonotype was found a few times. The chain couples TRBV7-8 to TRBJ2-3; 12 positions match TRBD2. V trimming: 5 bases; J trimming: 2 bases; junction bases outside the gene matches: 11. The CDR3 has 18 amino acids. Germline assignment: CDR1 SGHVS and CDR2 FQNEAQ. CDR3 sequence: CASSGRTSGNPNTDTQYF. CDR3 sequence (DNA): TGTGCCAGCAGCGGTCGGACTAGCGGGAACCCTAACACAGATACGCAGTATTTT.

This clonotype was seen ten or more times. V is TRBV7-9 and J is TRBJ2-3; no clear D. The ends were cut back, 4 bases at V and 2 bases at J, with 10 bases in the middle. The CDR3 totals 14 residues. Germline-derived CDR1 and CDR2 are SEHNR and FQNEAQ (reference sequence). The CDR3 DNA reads TGTGCCAGCAGCTCACAGCCTTCCACAGATACGCAGTATTTT. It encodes CASSSQPSTDTQYF.

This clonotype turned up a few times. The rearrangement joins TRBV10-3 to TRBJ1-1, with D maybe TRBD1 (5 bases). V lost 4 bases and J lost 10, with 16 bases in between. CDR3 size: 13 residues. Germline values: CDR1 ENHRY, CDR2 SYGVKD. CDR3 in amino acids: CAISGGALIGAFF. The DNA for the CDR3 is TGTGCCATCAGTGGAGGGGCCCTCATTGGAGCTTTCTTT.

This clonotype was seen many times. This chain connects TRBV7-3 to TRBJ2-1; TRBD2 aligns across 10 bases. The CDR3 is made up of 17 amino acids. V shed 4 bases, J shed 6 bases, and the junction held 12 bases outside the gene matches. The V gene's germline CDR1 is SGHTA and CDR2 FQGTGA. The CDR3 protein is CASSSDGLAGALNEQFF. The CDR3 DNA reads TGTGCCAGCAGCTCTGATGGGCTAGCGGGAGCCCTCAATGAGCAGTTCTTC.